One sample yielded the 9 T cell receptor beta chains listed below, sequenced in a study of blood T cell repertoires in COVID-19. TCRdb keeps only in-frame clones here, not all; method: immunoSEQ multiplex PCR. This table holds about 480,000 clones, less than 90% found once. The sequenced sample consisted of PBMCs or T cells enriched from blood (not recorded which). Receptors originate from an older woman who had recovered from COVID-19.

The genes are TRBV6-5 and TRBJ1-2; TRBD1 aligns across 10 bases. The CDR3 extends over 14 amino acids. Germline values: CDR1 MNHEY, CDR2 SVGAGI. V gave up 5 bases and J gave up 3 bases; unmatched junction bases: 3. This chain's CDR3 is CASSRTGGDYGYTF. CDR3 in DNA: TGTGCCAGCAGTAGGACAGGGGGGGACTATGGCTACACCTTC.

The chain combines TRBV5-6 with TRBJ1-6, with no clear D. The ends were cut back, 2 bases at V and 7 bases at J, with 10 bases in the middle. The CDR3 loop spans 14 amino acids. Germline-derived CDR1 and CDR2 are SGHDT and YYEEEE. CDR3 in amino acids: CASSFEGGNSPLHF. CDR3 in DNA: TGTGCCAGCAGCTTCGAGGGAGGGAATTCACCCCTCCACTTT. Combining the CDR3 with reference TRBV5-6 and TRBJ1-6 gives the whole variable domain DAGVTQSPTHLIKTRGQQVTLRCSPKSGHDTVSWYQQALGQGPQFIFQYYEEEERQRGNFPDRFSGHQFPNYSSELNVNALLLGDSALYLCASSFEGGNSPLHFGNGTRLTVT.

Concerning this clone itself: Within the sample, other DNA sequences also encode this same CDR3. The CDR3 protein is CASSLRGVETQYF. The CDR3 DNA follows: TGTGCCAGCAGCCTCCGCGGGGTGGAGACCCAGTACTTC. The rearrangement links TRBV5-4 to TRBJ2-5; a weak D match, TRBD2 (6 bases). This CDR3 is 13 amino acids long. The V end lost 4 bases, the J end lost 5 bases, and 12 bases lay between the germline ends. Germline V gene sequence: CDR1 SGHNT, CDR2 YYREEE (reference sequence).

The chain is built from TRBV7-2 and TRBJ2-5; a weak D match, TRBD2 (6 bases). Germline assignment: CDR1 SGHTA and CDR2 FQGNSA. With 5 bases removed from V and 2 bases from J, the gap between germline ends came to 9 bases. The CDR3 consists of 13 residues. The CDR3: CASSAGLQETQYF. DNA of the CDR3: TGTGCCAGCAGCGCGGGACTGCAAGAGACCCAGTACTTC.

The gene calls are TRBV9 and TRBJ2-1; D ambiguous. Germline CDR1 SGDLS, CDR2 YYNGEE. The CDR3 is 13 residues long. With 4 bases removed from V and 5 bases from J, the gap between germline ends came to 10 bases. CDR3: CASSPFRDNEQFF. CDR3 DNA: TGTGCCAGCAGCCCTTTTCGGGACAATGAGCAGTTCTTC.

The CDR3 here is CASSQEPGINQPQHF. The CDR3, as DNA: TGTGCCAGCAGCCAAGAACCAGGGATCAATCAGCCCCAGCATTTT. This chain joins TRBV27 and TRBJ1-5; a weak D match, TRBD1 (5 bases). The length of the CDR3 is 15 residues. Trimming shortened V by 6 bases and J by 3 bases, and 15 bases separated the two germline ends. In germline, CDR1 is MNHEY, CDR2 SMNVEV (reference sequence).

V is TRBV4-1 and J is TRBJ2-2; no clear D gene. The CDR3 is 14 residues long. The germline gives CDR1 MGHRA, CDR2 YSYEKL. V was shortened by 2 bases and J by 3 bases, with 7 bases between the two germline ends. Here the CDR3 reads CASSQLLYTGELFF. CDR3 nucleotides: TGCGCCAGCAGCCAACTACTATACACCGGGGAGCTGTTTTTT.

This chain joins TRBV5-1 and TRBJ1-1, with a tentative D call TRBD1 (5 bases). The CDR3 totals 14 residues. In germline, CDR1 is SGHRS, CDR2 YFSETQ. Trimming removed 4 bases from V and 6 bases from J, with 16 bases in between. The CDR3 region has the DNA TGCGCCAGCAGCGGTGCGGGGTGGGGGTCTGAAGCTTTCTTT. Amino acids: CASSGAGWGSEAFF.

This clone was counted a single time. The J gene is TRBJ1-2, the V gene TRBV7-9; the D gene is possibly TRBD1 (6 bases). V lost 1 base, J lost 7 bases, and 13 bases lay in between. This CDR3 is built from 14 residues. Germline assignment: CDR1 SEHNR and CDR2 FQNEAQ (reference sequence). CDR3 sequence: CASSLDGQSSGYTF. The CDR3 region has the DNA TGTGCCAGCAGCTTAGATGGACAGTCCAGTGGCTACACCTTC.